This section outlines one T cell receptor beta chain sequence together with its context. Its cognate antigen has yet to be identified. The input lacks base qualities; no much larger clone sits a single base away. The data originate from a study of response to subunit inactivated influenza vaccine (dated by TCRdb to 2017 to 2018). In the study overall: The study used deep quantitative T cell receptor repertoire profiling to track responses to a trivalent subunit inactivated influenza vaccine. Broader findings and caveats from the paper: The authors suggested that each seasonal influenza vaccination may recruit only a limited number of new T cells.

Library construction relied on RT-PCR. For sequencing, an Illumina HiSeq 2500 was employed. TCRdb itself trimmed the public reads at Q25 with fastp, ran MiXCR and retained productive beta chains. CDR3 protein sequences are deduplicated, and each keeps its most common genes and DNA. The sample table shows roughly 710,000 distinct CDR3 sequences, and 14% are seen once. The ten largest clones represent about 7.6% of the sample. For CDR1 and CDR2, the germline V gene (reference sequence) lists DFQATT and SNEGSKA. Deletion took 3 bases off V and 9 bases off J, with a span of 15 bases between the germline ends. Taken from cysteine to phenylalanine, the CDR3 has 13 residues. Only the CDR3 region is kept as DNA, spanning 39 bases read in frame from base 1.

The TCR sequence derives from a man aged 45-60 years who received an inactivated influenza vaccine. Donor details come from another sample of the same person, matched by shared clones. Sample: PBMCs from blood, taken approximately 15 days before vaccination. The V gene is TRBV20-1 and the J gene is TRBJ2-4; the D gene is possibly TRBD1, with 6 bases matching. CDR3 protein: CSASDRRGFIQYF. Read as DNA, the sequence is TGCAGTGCTAGCGACAGGCGCGGGTTCATTCAGTACTTC.